The sequence of this T cell receptor beta chain was determined in a study of T-cell memory formation after mild COVID-19. The study, taken as a whole, reports: Pre-infection memory contained some responding clones, which suggested that cross-reactive memory had joined. CD8+ contracting clones occupied EMRA, while CD4+ ones occupied mainly CM and EM. Unconfirmed was the SARS-CoV-2 specificity of second-wave clones that peaked on day 37.

CDR1 LGHNA and CDR2 YNFKEQ come from the germline V gene. V was pared by 2 bases and J by 5 bases, with 7 bases of the junction left unmatched. There are 16 residues in the CDR3. This clonotype was seen a few times. What it binds is unknown. A single record per CDR3 protein comes from TCRdb applying MiXCR to the 5' RACE reads. The sample yields some 340,000 distinct CDR3 sequences, around 13% seen once. The chain uses TRBV4-2 and TRBJ2-1, with TRBD2 matching over 9 bases. Sequencing input: PBMCs or a T cell subset sorted from them (not recorded which). This receptor was obtained from a young man who had mild COVID-19 (a few samples of this study predate the infection). Cell type and time point are not known. CDR3 bases: TGTGCCAGCAGCCAAACAATCGGACTAGCGCACAATGAGCAGTTCTTC. This translates into CASSQTIGLAHNEQFF.